This TCR beta chain was obtained from a study of shared clonotypes between healthy human individuals. The study, taken as a whole, reports: All-four-donor shared clonotypes had higher generation probabilities than non-shared clonotypes did. Across a handful of donors, naive CD4 shared about 5%, naive CD8 around 3.8%, memory CD4 roughly 2.5%, memory CD8 about 0.38%.

For every subset, genomic DNA was evenly distributed across several immunoSEQ plates. The repertoire was sequenced with immunoSEQ multiplex PCR; TCRdb's copy has only in-frame clones and lacks some. Here the sample spans around 200,000 clones, around 63% being singletons. As to this clone: Its antigen remains unknown.

V shed 2 bases and J 5 bases; nucleotides not matched to a gene: 13. Germline V gives CDR1 SEHNR, CDR2 FQNEAQ (reference sequence). The CDR3 spans 19 residues. This receptor was identified in a young man in good health. The sample consisted of memory CD4+ T cells sorted from blood. Subset: CD45RA-negative fraction. This chain joins TRBV7-9 and TRBJ2-5; 14 bases line up with TRBD2. CDR3 DNA sequence: TGTGCCAGCAGCTTATACCCCCCCGGGACTAGCGGGAGAACGGAGACCCAGTACTTC. Translated: CASSLYPPGTSGRTETQYF.